These 25 T cell receptor beta chains were all obtained from the same sample, sequenced in a study of Graves' ophthalmopathy and Graves' hyperthyroidism. Beta-chain TCR CDR3 regions were amplified from RNA transcripts. First-round RT-PCR relied on HTBI primers, and a second-round multiplex PCR came next. Each CDR3 protein gets one entry after TCRdb re-called the multiplex PCR reads with MiXCR. The top ten clones hold roughly 3.2% of a sample with hundreds of thousands of distinct CDR3 sequences, more than 20% of them seen once. The source material was peripheral blood. Receptors originate from a woman between 18 and 30 years old with stable Graves' hyperthyroidism.

This clonotype was detected many times. V and J are TRBV15 and TRBJ2-7, with unresolved D. Germline V gives CDR1 LNHNV, CDR2 YYDKDF (reference sequence). The CDR3 runs 13 residues. V was clipped by 0 bases and J by 4 bases, with 7 bases between them. The CDR3 region has the DNA TGTGCCACCAGCAGAGATACGGGTTACGAGCAGTACTTC. Encoded protein: CATSRDTGYEQYF.

This clonotype was seen many times. J is TRBJ2-5 and V is TRBV6-1; 9 bases fit TRBD1. Germline V lookup: CDR1 MNHNS, CDR2 SASEGT. The trim removed 3 bases at V and 2 bases at J, leaving 7 bases unmatched. The CDR3 sequence is 16 residues long. The CDR3 is CASSEAGGTGQETQYF. The CDR3 nucleotides are TGTGCCAGCAGTGAGGCCGGGGGGACAGGGCAAGAGACCCAGTACTTC.

This clonotype was detected ten times or more. The chain employs TRBV5-5 and TRBJ2-5, with D maybe TRBD2 (6 bases). Trimming shortened V by 2 bases and J by 4 bases, and 15 bases separated the two germline ends. CDR3 length: 15 residues. In germline, CDR1 is SGHKS, CDR2 YYEKEE (reference sequence). CDR3 loop: CASSFPRGRGETQYF. In nucleotides, the CDR3 is TGTGCCAGCAGCTTCCCGCGGGGTAGGGGAGAGACCCAGTACTTC.

This clonotype has at least ten counts. The chain employs TRBV12-3 or TRBV12-4 and TRBJ2-2, with 10 bases matching TRBD2. The CDR3 has 15 residues. V trimming: 3 bases; J trimming: 5 bases; junction bases outside the gene matches: 3. The CDR3 spells CASSLSGRDTGELFF. The CDR3 DNA reads as TGTGCCAGCAGTTTGAGCGGGAGGGATACCGGGGAGCTGTTTTTT.

The V gene is TRBV13, the J gene TRBJ2-7; D is unresolved. This CDR3 contains 15 residues. The ends were cut back, 0 bases at V and 5 bases at J, with 14 bases in the middle. Looked up from germline, CDR1 is PRHDT and CDR2 is FYEKMQ (reference sequence). CDR3 sequence (DNA): TGTGCCAGCAGCTTAGGGCCCGTACCAAGCCACGAGCAGTACTTC. This encodes CASSLGPVPSHEQYF.

This clonotype was picked up many times. The chain joins TRBV6-1 to TRBJ2-5; 11 positions match TRBD2. V lost 6 bases and J lost 2; bases outside the gene matches: 8. Germline V CDR1 and CDR2: MNHNS, SASEGT. CDR3 length equals 16 residues. CDR3 bases: TGTGCCAGCAGCGAGGTGGGACTAGCGGAACAAGAGACCCAGTACTTC. The encoded protein is CASSEVGLAEQETQYF.

In this sample, this clonotype turned up many times. The V gene is TRBV5-1, the J gene TRBJ1-2; the match to TRBD1 covers 11 bases. Germline CDR1 is SGHRS and CDR2 is YFSETQ. With 4 bases clipped from V and 6 bases from J, the junction kept 8 bases outside the gene matches. The CDR3 consists of 15 residues. In DNA form, the CDR3 reads TGCGCCAGCAGCCCAGAGGGACAGGGGGTCCATGGCTACACCTTC. This sequence encodes CASSPEGQGVHGYTF.

This clonotype was seen ten or more times. J is TRBJ2-4 and V is TRBV15; tentatively, D is TRBD2 (5 bases). CDR3 length equals 17 residues. Germline V lookup: CDR1 LNHNV, CDR2 YYDKDF (reference sequence). Trimming removed 1 base at V and 0 bases at J, with 13 bases between. The CDR3 DNA sequence: TGTGCCACCAGCAGAGTAGGCGAGGGCTTAGCCAAAAACATTCAGTACTTC. It yields the protein CATSRVGEGLAKNIQYF.

This rearrangement joins TRBV30 to TRBJ1-5; D remains unclear. V was trimmed by 3 bases and J by 3 bases, leaving 9 bases between them. The germline V gene encodes CDR1 GTSNPN and CDR2 SVGIG (reference sequence). The CDR3 consists of 13 residues. This CDR3 is CAWSSRDNQPQHF. In DNA, the CDR3 is TGTGCCTGGAGCAGTAGGGACAATCAGCCCCAGCATTTT.

This clonotype was seen at least ten times. The rearrangement joins TRBV6-5 to TRBJ1-1, with D uncertain. The CDR3 sequence is 14 residues long. The V end was cut by 1 base, the J end by 1 base, with 7 bases between. Germline values: CDR1 MNHEY, CDR2 SVGAGI. The CDR3 protein is CASSYLRGNTEAFF. CDR3 bases: TGTGCCAGCAGTTACTTACGAGGGAACACTGAAGCTTTCTTT.

This clonotype occurred many times. The chain is built from TRBV29-1 and TRBJ1-1, with D perhaps matching TRBD1 (5 bases). The CDR3 extends over 12 amino acids. Germline V gene data show CDR1 as SQVTM and CDR2 as ANQGSEA. V was cut by 4 bases and J by 4 bases, with 10 bases left in between. CDR3 in amino acids: CSVASGFTEAFF. The DNA for the CDR3 is TGCAGCGTTGCTTCAGGGTTCACTGAAGCTTTCTTT.

This clonotype was counted at least ten times. The chain recombines TRBV12-3 or TRBV12-4 with TRBJ1-5, with TRBD1 identical over 7 bases. The CDR3 is made up of 15 amino acids. V shed 7 bases, J shed 0 bases, and the junction held 6 bases outside the gene matches. CDR3 sequence: CASTATGYSNQPQHF. Written as DNA, the CDR3 is TGTGCCAGCACCGCGACAGGGTATAGCAATCAGCCCCAGCATTTT.

This clonotype has ten or more counts. V and J are TRBV6-1 and TRBJ2-7; 9 positions agree with TRBD2. This CDR3 has 15 residues. With 3 bases clipped from V and 4 bases from J, the junction kept 7 bases outside the gene matches. The germline gives CDR1 MNHNS, CDR2 SASEGT. CDR3 amino acids: CASSDGLATLYEQYF. DNA of the CDR3: TGTGCCAGCAGTGACGGACTAGCGACTTTATACGAGCAGTACTTC.

This clonotype came up many times. V gene TRBV6-5 combines with J gene TRBJ1-2; weak D call: TRBD1 (6 bases). This CDR3 region has 12 residues. Trimming took off 7 bases at V and 3 bases at J, with 9 bases between the two ends. Germline-derived CDR1 and CDR2 are MNHEY and SVGAGI. As DNA, the CDR3 is TGTGCCAGCACCGCAGGGGACTATGGCTACACCTTC. It codes for CASTAGDYGYTF.

This clonotype was picked up many times. The rearrangement joins TRBV27 to TRBJ2-2, with D possibly TRBD1 on 7 matching bases. Germline V CDR1 and CDR2: MNHEY, SMNVEV (reference sequence). The CDR3 is 16 residues long. V was pared by 3 bases and J by 4 bases, with 15 bases between. CDR3 nucleotides: TGTGCCAGCAGTTTTTTCCAGGGGGGTGGCACCGGGGAGCTGTTTTTT. The encoded protein is CASSFFQGGGTGELFF.

This chain uses TRBV11-2 with TRBJ2-5; TRBD1 agrees at 7 bases. This CDR3 is built from 15 residues. In germline, CDR1 is SGHAT, CDR2 FQNNGV. V was clipped by 2 bases and J by 2 bases; unmatched bases: 5. In nucleotides, the CDR3 is TGTGCCAGCAGCTTAATCCGCAGGGGGCAAGAGACCCAGTACTTC. This translates into CASSLIRRGQETQYF. Drawing the rest from reference TRBV11-2 and TRBJ2-5, the complete variable domain is EAGVAQSPRYKIIEKRQSVAFWCNPISGHATLYWYQQILGQGPKLLIQFQNNGVVDDSQLPKDRFSAERLKGVDSTLKIQPAKLEDSAVYLCASSLIRRGQETQYFGPGTRLLVL.

The chain carries TRBV28 and TRBJ1-1; D not certain. CDR3 size: 14 residues. Deletions cut 3 bases from V and 5 bases from J, with 13 bases between. CDR1 is MDHEN and CDR2 is SYDVKM in the germline V gene. The CDR3 reads CASSLAAGVTEAFF. In DNA form, the CDR3 reads TGTGCCAGCAGTTTGGCGGCAGGCGTAACTGAAGCTTTCTTT.

This clonotype was detected ten times or more. The chain links TRBV6-2 or TRBV6-3 to TRBJ2-2; possible D gene TRBD1, 5 bases. Germline V lookup: CDR1 MNHEY, CDR2 SVGEGT. The CDR3 is 16 amino acids. V was cut by 2 bases and J by 0 bases, with 10 bases left in between. The CDR3 spells CASSYVGRANTGELFF. The CDR3 DNA reads TGTGCCAGCAGTTACGTCGGCAGGGCGAACACCGGGGAGCTGTTTTTT.

This clonotype was recorded many times. V usage is TRBV30 and J usage is TRBJ1-1, with D possibly matching TRBD1 (6 bases). From germline, CDR1 is GTSNPN and CDR2 SVGIG (reference sequence). V lost 6 bases and J 11 bases, leaving 16 bases between the germline ends. This CDR3 has 11 residues. CDR3 DNA: TGTGCCTGCACAGGGTCGGTGGAGGCTTTCTTT. It yields the protein CACTGSVEAFF.

This clonotype was detected many times. The rearrangement joins TRBV6-1 to TRBJ2-7, with 7 bases fitting TRBD2. CDR3 length: 14 amino acids. Unmatched junction bases numbered 6, after V lost 2 bases and J lost 5 bases. Per germline, CDR1 MNHNS and CDR2 SASEGT. The CDR3 reads CASSEPWDYHEQYF. CDR3 bases: TGTGCCAGCAGTGAACCCTGGGACTACCACGAGCAGTACTTC.

This clonotype was seen at least ten times. Here the CDR3 reads CASSLAAANYGYTF. CDR3 DNA sequence: TGTGCCAGCAGCTTAGCAGCAGCTAACTATGGCTACACCTTC. The V and J genes are TRBV7-2 and TRBJ1-2; D uncertain. The CDR3 sequence is 14 residues long. Trimming pared 0 bases from V and 0 bases from J, leaving 5 bases between. Germline V gene lookup returns CDR1 SGHTA and CDR2 FQGNSA.

This clonotype was recorded many times. The J gene is TRBJ1-1, the V gene TRBV7-3, with a tentative D call TRBD1 (5 bases). CDR1 SGHTA and CDR2 FQGTGA come from the germline V gene. The germline V and J ends were trimmed by 4 bases and 5 bases, with 11 bases remaining between them. CDR3 length equals 13 residues. The CDR3 bases are TGTGCCAGCAGCTCATCAGGGAGTACTGAAGCTTTCTTT. Its translation is CASSSSGSTEAFF.

This clonotype occurred many times. V and J are TRBV19 and TRBJ1-1; 9 nucleotides line up with TRBD1. The CDR3 length is 17 residues. Trimming at V came to 5 bases and at J to 0 bases, leaving 10 bases not matched to a gene. CDR1 is LNHDA and CDR2 is SQIVND in the germline V gene (reference sequence). The CDR3 region has the DNA TGTGCCAGTAGTTTTAGGGAAACAGGGGGCGTGAACACTGAAGCTTTCTTT. It codes for CASSFRETGGVNTEAFF.

Many counts were recorded for this clonotype. The gene calls are TRBV5-1 and TRBJ1-6; D remains ambiguous. The CDR3 consists of 15 residues. Per the germline V gene, CDR1 is SGHRS and CDR2 is YFSETQ. Trimming took 0 bases from V and 6 from J, leaving 10 bases between them. CDR3: CASSLAGQVNSPLHF. The CDR3 DNA follows: TGCGCCAGCAGCTTGGCTGGGCAGGTTAATTCACCCCTCCACTTT.

This clonotype was recorded at least ten times. The rearrangement joins TRBV2 to TRBJ2-7; TRBD1 matches 8 bases. The CDR3 sequence is 14 residues long. The ends lost 7 bases at V and 6 bases at J; junction bases unmatched: 11. Per the germline V gene, CDR1 is SNHLY and CDR2 is FYNNEI. CDR3 nucleotide sequence: TGTGCCAGCACCTATGACAGGGGCCTACTCGAGCAGTACTTC. This codes for CASTYDRGLLEQYF. The full variable domain, in which reference TRBV2 and TRBJ2-7 provide the parts outside the CDR3, is EPEVTQTPSHQVTQMGQEVILRCVPISNHLYFYWYRQILGQKVEFLVSFYNNEISEKSEIFDDQFSVERPDGSNFTLKIRSTKLEDSAMYFCASTYDRGLLEQYFGPGTRLTVT.